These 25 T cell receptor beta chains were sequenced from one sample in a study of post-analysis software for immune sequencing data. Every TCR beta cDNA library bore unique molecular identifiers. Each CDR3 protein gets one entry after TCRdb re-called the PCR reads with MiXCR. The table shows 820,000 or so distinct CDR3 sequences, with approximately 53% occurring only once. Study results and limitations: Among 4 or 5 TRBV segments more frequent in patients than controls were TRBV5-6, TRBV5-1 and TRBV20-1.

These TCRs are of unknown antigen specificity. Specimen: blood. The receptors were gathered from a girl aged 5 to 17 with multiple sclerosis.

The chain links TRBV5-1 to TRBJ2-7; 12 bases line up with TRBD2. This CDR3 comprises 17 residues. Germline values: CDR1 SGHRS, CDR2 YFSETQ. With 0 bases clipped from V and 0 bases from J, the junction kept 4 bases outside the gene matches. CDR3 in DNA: TGCGCCAGCAGCTTGGCCCGGACTAGCGGGGACTCCTACGAGCAGTACTTC. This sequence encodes CASSLARTSGDSYEQYF.

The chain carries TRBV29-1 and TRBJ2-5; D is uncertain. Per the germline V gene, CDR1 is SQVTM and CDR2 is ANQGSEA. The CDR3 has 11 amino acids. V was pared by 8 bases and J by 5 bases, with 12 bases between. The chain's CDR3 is CSFTDGETQYF. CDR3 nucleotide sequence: TGCAGCTTTACAGACGGGGAGACCCAGTACTTC.

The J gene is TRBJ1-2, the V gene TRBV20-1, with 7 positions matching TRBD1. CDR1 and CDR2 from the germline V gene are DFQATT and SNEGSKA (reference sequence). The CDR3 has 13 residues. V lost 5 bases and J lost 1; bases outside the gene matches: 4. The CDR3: CSASGQVNYGYTF. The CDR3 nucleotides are TGCAGTGCTTCCGGACAGGTTAACTATGGCTACACCTTC.

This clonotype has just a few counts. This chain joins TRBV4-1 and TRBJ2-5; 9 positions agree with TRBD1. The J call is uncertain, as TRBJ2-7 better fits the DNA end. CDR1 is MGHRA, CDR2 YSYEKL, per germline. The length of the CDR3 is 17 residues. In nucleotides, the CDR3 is TGCGCCAGCAGCCAAGATCAAGGGACAGGGTTTTGGAACGAGCAGTACTTC. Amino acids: CASSQDQGTGFWNEQYF.

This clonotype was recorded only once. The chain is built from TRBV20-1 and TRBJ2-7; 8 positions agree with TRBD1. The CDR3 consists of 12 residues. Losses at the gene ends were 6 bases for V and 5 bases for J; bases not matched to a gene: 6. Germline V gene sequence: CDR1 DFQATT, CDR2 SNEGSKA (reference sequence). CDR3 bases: TGCAGTGCCCCCAAGACAGGGGACGAGCAGTACTTC. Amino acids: CSAPKTGDEQYF.

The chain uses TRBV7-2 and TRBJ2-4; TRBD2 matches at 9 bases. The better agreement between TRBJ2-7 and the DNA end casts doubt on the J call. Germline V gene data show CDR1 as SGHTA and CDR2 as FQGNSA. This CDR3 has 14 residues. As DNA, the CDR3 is TGTGCCAGCAGCGTCAGTAGCGGGAGCTACGAGCAGTACTTC. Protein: CASSVSSGSYEQYF.

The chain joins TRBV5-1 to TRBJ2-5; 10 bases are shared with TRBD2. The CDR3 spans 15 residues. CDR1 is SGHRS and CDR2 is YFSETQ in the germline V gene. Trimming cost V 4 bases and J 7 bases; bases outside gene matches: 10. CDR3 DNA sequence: TGCGCCAGCAGCCGCCTTACTAGCGGGGAAGGGACCCAGTACTTC. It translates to CASSRLTSGEGTQYF.

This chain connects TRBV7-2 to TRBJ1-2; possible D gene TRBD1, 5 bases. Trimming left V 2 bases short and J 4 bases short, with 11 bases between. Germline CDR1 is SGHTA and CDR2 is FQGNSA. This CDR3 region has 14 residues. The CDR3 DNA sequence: TGTGCCAGCAGCTTACATGGGCAGGGCTATGGCTACACCTTC. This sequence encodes CASSLHGQGYGYTF.

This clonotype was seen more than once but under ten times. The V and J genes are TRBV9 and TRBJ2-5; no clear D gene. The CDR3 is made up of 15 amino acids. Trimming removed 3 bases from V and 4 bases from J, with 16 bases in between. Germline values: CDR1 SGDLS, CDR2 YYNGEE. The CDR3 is CASSAEPPRLETQYF. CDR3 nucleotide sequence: TGTGCCAGCAGCGCAGAACCCCCCCGGTTAGAGACCCAGTACTTC.

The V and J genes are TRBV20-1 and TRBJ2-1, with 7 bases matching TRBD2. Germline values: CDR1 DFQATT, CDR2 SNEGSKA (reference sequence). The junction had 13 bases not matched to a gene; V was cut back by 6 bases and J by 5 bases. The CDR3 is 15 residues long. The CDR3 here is CSAGDGSGPNNEQFF. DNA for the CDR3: TGCAGTGCCGGGGATGGTAGCGGGCCAAACAATGAGCAGTTCTTC.

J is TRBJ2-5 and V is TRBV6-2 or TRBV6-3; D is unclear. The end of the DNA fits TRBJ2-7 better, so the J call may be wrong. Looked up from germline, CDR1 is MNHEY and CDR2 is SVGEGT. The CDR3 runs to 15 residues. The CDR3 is CASSPDGPPLPEQYF. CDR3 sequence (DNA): TGTGCCAGCAGTCCTGACGGGCCCCCCCTCCCCGAGCAGTACTTC.

The CDR3 sequence: CSASSASSGSTDTQYF. The DNA for the CDR3 is TGCAGTGCCAGTTCGGCCTCGAGCGGGAGCACAGATACGCAGTATTTT. The chain carries TRBV20-1 and TRBJ2-3; D might be TRBD2 (6 bases). Trimming stripped 6 bases from V and 0 bases from J, with 19 bases between. The CDR3 extends over 16 amino acids. The germline CDR1 and CDR2 sequences are DFQATT and SNEGSKA (reference sequence).

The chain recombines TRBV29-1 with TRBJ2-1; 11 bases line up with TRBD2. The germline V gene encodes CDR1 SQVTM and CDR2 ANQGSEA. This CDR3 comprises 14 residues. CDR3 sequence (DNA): TGCACCTCCATCGGGGCTAGCGGGAGGTCCGCGGAGTTCTTC. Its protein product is CTSIGASGRSAEFF.

The CDR3 region is CASSKDVTPNEQFF. CDR3 in DNA: TGTGCCAGCTCTAAGGACGTTACCCCAAATGAGCAGTTCTTC. The V and J genes are TRBV7-9 and TRBJ2-1; D call uncertain. The CDR3 runs to 14 residues. The V and J ends lost 8 bases and 7 bases respectively, with 18 bases between them. Germline V gives CDR1 SEHNR, CDR2 FQNEAQ (reference sequence).

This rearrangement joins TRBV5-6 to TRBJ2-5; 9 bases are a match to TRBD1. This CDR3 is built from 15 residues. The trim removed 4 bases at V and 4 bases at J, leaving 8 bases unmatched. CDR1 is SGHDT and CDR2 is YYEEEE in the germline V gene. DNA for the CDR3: TGTGCCAGCAGCCGGGGACAGGGCCCTGGAGAGACCCAGTACTTC. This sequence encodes CASSRGQGPGETQYF.

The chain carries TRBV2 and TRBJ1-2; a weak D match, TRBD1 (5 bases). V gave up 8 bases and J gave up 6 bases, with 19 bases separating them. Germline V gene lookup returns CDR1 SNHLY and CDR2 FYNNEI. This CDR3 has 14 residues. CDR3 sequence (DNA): TGTGCCAGCCTTTCTTTGAGGGGAACTAATGGCTACACCTTC. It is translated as CASLSLRGTNGYTF. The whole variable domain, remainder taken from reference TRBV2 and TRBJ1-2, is EPEVTQTPSHQVTQMGQEVILRCVPISNHLYFYWYRQILGQKVEFLVSFYNNEISEKSEIFDDQFSVERPDGSNFTLKIRSTKLEDSAMYFCASLSLRGTNGYTFGSGTRLTVV.

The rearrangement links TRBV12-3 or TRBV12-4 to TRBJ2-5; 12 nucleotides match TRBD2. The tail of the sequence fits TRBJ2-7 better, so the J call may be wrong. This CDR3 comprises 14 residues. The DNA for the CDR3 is TGTGCCAGCAGACCGGCGACTAGCGGGGGCGAGCAGTACTTC. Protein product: CASRPATSGGEQYF.

For the CDR3, the DNA is TGTGCCAGCAGCTCATCGCAGGGGGGTGAAAAACTGTTTTTT. This translates into CASSSSQGGEKLFF. The rearrangement joins TRBV7-9 to TRBJ1-4; 7 nucleotides line up with TRBD1. Germline loops: CDR1 SEHNR, CDR2 FQNEAQ (reference sequence). J lost 7 bases, V lost 4 bases, and 6 bases had no gene match. CDR3 length: 14 residues.

The CDR3 DNA reads as TGCGCCAGCAGGCCAGGATACTACAATGAGCAGTTCTTC. Residues: CASRPGYYNEQFF. This chain links TRBV4-1 with TRBJ2-1; D uncertain. CDR3 length: 13 amino acids. The V gene's germline CDR1 is MGHRA and CDR2 YSYEKL. Trimming stripped 6 bases from V and 3 bases from J, with 9 bases between.

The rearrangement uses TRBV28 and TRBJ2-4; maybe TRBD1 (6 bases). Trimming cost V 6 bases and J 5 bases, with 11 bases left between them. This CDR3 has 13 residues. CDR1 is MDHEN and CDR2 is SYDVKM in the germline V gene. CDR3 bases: TGTGCCAGCAGGCAGCAGGGGCAAAACATTCAGTACTTC. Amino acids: CASRQQGQNIQYF.

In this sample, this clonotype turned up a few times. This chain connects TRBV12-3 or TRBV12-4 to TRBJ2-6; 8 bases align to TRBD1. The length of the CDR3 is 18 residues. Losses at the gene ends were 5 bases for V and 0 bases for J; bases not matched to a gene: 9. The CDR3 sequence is CASSTRQGTYSGANVLTF. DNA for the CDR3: TGTGCCAGCAGTACTCGACAGGGGACCTACTCTGGGGCCAACGTCCTGACTTTC.

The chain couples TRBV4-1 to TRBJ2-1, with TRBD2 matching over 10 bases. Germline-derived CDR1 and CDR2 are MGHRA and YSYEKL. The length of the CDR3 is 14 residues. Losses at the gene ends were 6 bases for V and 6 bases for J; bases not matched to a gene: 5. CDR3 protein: CASRSSGRSNEQFF. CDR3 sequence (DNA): TGCGCCAGCAGGAGTAGCGGGAGGTCCAATGAGCAGTTCTTC.

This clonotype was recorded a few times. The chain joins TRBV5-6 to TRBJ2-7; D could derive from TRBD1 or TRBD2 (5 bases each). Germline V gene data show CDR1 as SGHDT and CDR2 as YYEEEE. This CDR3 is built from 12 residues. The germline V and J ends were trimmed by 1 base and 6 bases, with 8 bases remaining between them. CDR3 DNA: TGTGCCAGCAGCTTGAAGAGGGGCGAGCAGTACTTC. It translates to CASSLKRGEQYF.

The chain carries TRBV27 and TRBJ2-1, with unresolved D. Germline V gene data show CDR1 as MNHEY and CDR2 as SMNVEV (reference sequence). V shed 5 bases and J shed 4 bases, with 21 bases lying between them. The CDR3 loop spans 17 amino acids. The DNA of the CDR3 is TGTGCCAGCAGTCCCCTCTCGGCAGGCGCTATTTACAATGAGCAGTTCTTC. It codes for CASSPLSAGAIYNEQFF.

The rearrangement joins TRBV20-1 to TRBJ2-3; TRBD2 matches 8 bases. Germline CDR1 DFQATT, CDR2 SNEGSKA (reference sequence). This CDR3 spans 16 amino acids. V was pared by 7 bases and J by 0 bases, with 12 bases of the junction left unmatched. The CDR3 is CSVEGTSGVSTDTQYF. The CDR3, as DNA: TGCAGTGTCGAAGGAACTAGCGGAGTTAGCACAGATACGCAGTATTTT.